This TCR beta chain was sequenced for a study of control samples from healthy donors and cancer patients. TCRdb's table, derived via immunoSEQ multiplex PCR, lists solely in-frame clones and lacks some. This sample has about 150,000 clones; about 93% occur once, and the top ten carry roughly 2.3%. Germline lookup yields CDR1 LNHDA and CDR2 SQIVND (reference sequence). The V gene lost 5 bases and the J gene lost 2 bases, with 19 bases spanning the gap. The CDR3 runs 16 residues. This clonotype was sampled from a man aged 50 to 60 in good health. This rearrangement joins TRBV19 to TRBJ2-7; no definite D call. Sequencing was carried out using blood. The CDR3 here is CASSAPAGPSTYEQYF. The CDR3 region has the DNA TGTGCCAGTAGTGCTCCAGCAGGCCCTTCAACCTACGAGCAGTACTTC.